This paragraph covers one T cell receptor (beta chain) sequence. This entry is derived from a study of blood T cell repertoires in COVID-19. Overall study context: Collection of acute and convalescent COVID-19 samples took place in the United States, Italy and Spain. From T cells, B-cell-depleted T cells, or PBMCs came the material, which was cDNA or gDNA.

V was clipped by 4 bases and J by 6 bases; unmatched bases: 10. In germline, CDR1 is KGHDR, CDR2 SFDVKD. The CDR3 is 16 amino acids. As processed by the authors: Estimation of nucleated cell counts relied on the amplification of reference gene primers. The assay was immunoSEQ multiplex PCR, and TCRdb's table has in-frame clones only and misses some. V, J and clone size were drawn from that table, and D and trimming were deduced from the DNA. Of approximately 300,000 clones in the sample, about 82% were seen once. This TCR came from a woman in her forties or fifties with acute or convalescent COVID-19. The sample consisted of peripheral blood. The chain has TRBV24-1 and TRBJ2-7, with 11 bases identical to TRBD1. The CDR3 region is CATSDRRTGGLTEQYF. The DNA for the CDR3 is TGTGCCACCAGTGACCGCCGGACAGGGGGCCTCACCGAGCAGTACTTC.